The entry that follows covers one TCR beta chain sequence. Its antigen is still unknown. This sample stems from a study of a mutant IDH1 vaccine in newly diagnosed glioma. About the study: Earlier therapy was either radiotherapy, temozolomide, or both, and most got both. General study results and limits: Immune responses induced by the vaccine were seen in around 93% of patients, spanning multiple MHC alleles. Pseudoprogression appeared unlinked to shifts in leading peripheral T cell clonotypes.

Time point noted: week 5, during vaccination. Vaccinated patients received 300 ug of mutant IDH1 20-mer peptide per dose, with topical imiquimod. Libraries were prepared by immunoSEQ multiplex PCR; TCRdb keeps only in-frame clonotypes and omits some of them. The sample carries roughly 50,000 clones, about 80% recorded once. Germline V gene lookup returns CDR1 MDHEN and CDR2 SYDVKM. The trim removed 9 bases at V and 0 bases at J, leaving 5 bases unmatched. CDR3 length equals 14 residues. The receptor comes from a man aged 25 to 40 with glioma. Sequencing was performed on PBMCs, taken from a glioma patient whose treatment included an IDH1 peptide vaccine. The V gene is TRBV28, the J gene TRBJ2-1; TRBD1 matches at 7 bases. The CDR3 nucleotides read TGTGCCAGTGGGACAGTAACCTCCTACAATGAGCAGTTCTTC. Translation gives CASGTVTSYNEQFF.